Listed here are 8 T cell receptor beta chains from one sample, sequenced in a study of shared clonotypes between healthy human individuals. Naive CD8 cells were CD45RO-negative, positively selected for CCR7, excluding terminally differentiated effector memory CD45RA+ cells. Repertoires were generated with immunoSEQ multiplex PCR, while TCRdb's copy carries only in-frame clones and drops some. The sample carries under 850,000 clones, 80% to 95% recorded once. The source material was naive CD8+ T cells sorted from blood. All receptors derive from a man younger than 40 in good health.

This clone has just one count. The genes are TRBV27 and TRBJ2-1; D may be TRBD1 or TRBD2 (5 bases each). CDR3 length equals 15 residues. The germline V gene encodes CDR1 MNHEY and CDR2 SMNVEV (reference sequence). The germline V and J ends were trimmed by 5 bases and 5 bases, with 16 bases remaining between them. The CDR3 loop is CASSPRRGPNNEQFF. In DNA, the CDR3 is TGTGCCAGCAGTCCACGACGGGGCCCAAACAATGAGCAGTTCTTC.

The genes are TRBV7-9 and TRBJ2-7; 10 nucleotides align to TRBD1. The V gene's germline CDR1 is SEHNR and CDR2 FQNEAQ (reference sequence). The junction had 4 bases not matched to a gene; V was cut back by 4 bases and J by 4 bases. The CDR3 consists of 14 residues. CDR3 in DNA: TGTGCCAGCAGCTCTAGGACAGGGGGTTACGAGCAGTACTTC. Amino acid sequence: CASSSRTGGYEQYF.

CDR3 nucleotides: TGCGCCAGCAGCCAAGAATCAGATTCCTACGAGCAGTACTTC. Amino acids: CASSQESDSYEQYF. The V and J genes are TRBV4-1 and TRBJ2-7; no clear D gene. V was clipped by 0 bases and J by 1 base, with 7 bases between them. The CDR3 extends over 14 amino acids. Germline lookup yields CDR1 MGHRA and CDR2 YSYEKL.

The chain links TRBV14 to TRBJ2-7; D not resolved. The CDR3 sequence is 12 residues long. The V and J ends lost 3 bases and 1 base respectively, with 4 bases between them. CDR1 and CDR2 (germline): SGHDN, FVKESK. Written as DNA, the CDR3 is TGTGCCAGCAGCCACCTGTCCTACGAGCAGTACTTC. Its translation: CASSHLSYEQYF.

About this clone itself: Different DNA sequences within this sample yield the same CDR3. The V and J genes are TRBV28 and TRBJ2-7, with a weak D call TRBD2 (5 bases). CDR3 length: 14 amino acids. V was clipped by 2 bases and J by 3 bases, with 11 bases between them. In germline, CDR1 is MDHEN, CDR2 SYDVKM. The CDR3 spells CASSLGLAGYEQYF. The CDR3 bases are TGTGCCAGCAGTTTAGGGCTAGCCGGCTACGAGCAGTACTTC.

The chain employs TRBV7-8 and TRBJ2-3; 8 nucleotides align to TRBD2. V gave up 4 bases and J gave up 3 bases; unmatched junction bases: 6. Germline V gives CDR1 SGHVS, CDR2 FQNEAQ. This CDR3 comprises 15 residues. The CDR3 sequence: CASSWGSGVTDTQYF. CDR3 DNA: TGTGCCAGCAGCTGGGGTAGCGGGGTAACAGATACGCAGTATTTT.

As to this clone: Distinct nucleotide sequences in the sample also encode this CDR3. The CDR3 region is CASSPSGSVYNEQFF. Here the CDR3 DNA reads TGCGCCAGCAGCCCTAGCGGGAGCGTCTACAATGAGCAGTTCTTC. The V gene is TRBV5-1, the J gene TRBJ2-1, with 10 bases lining up with TRBD2. The trim removed 4 bases at V and 3 bases at J, leaving 4 bases unmatched. CDR1 is SGHRS, CDR2 YFSETQ, per germline. The CDR3 contains 15 residues.

This chain joins TRBV28 and TRBJ2-5; 9 bases match TRBD2. Trimming cost V 6 bases and J 2 bases; bases outside gene matches: 10. The CDR3 runs 16 residues. From germline, CDR1 is MDHEN and CDR2 SYDVKM. CDR3 bases: TGTGCCAGCAGGACCGTTAGCGGGAGAGGGCAAGAGACCCAGTACTTC. This sequence encodes CASRTVSGRGQETQYF.